This T cell receptor (beta chain) stems from a study of CD4+ T cells in melanoma. The table came from immunoSEQ multiplex PCR; TCRdb's copy has only in-frame clones and leaves some out. The sample gives about 14,000 clones, around three quarters of which show up once; roughly 15% is in the top ten. The germline gives CDR1 SGHNT, CDR2 YYREEE (reference sequence). This CDR3 region has 12 residues. Between the trimmed V and J ends, which lost 4 bases and 5 bases, there was a span of 9 bases. The chain combines TRBV5-4 with TRBJ1-1; no definite D call. The origin of this receptor is a human donor with melanoma. Sequencing input: cells from a culture (not recorded whether cultured in vitro). In DNA, the CDR3 is TGTGCCAGCAGCCCCCTGGGAACTGAAGCTTTCTTT. Translation gives CASSPLGTEAFF.